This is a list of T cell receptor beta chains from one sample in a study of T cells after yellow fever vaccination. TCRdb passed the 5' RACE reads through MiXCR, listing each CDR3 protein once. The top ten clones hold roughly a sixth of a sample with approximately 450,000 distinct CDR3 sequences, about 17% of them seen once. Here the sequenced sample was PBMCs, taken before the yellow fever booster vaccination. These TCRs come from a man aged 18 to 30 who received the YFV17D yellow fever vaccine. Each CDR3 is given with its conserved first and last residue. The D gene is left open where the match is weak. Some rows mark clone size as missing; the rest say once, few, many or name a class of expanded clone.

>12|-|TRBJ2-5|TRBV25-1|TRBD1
CASETGLETQYF
TGTGCCAGCGAGACAGGGTTAGAGACCCAGTACTTC
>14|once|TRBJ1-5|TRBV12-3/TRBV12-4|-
CASSLEIRNQPQHF
TGTGCCAGCAGTTTAGAGATCCGCAATCAGCCCCAGCATTTT
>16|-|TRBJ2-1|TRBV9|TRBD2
CASSVGGLPMGNEQFF
TGTGCCAGCAGCGTCGGGGGGTTGCCTATGGGAAATGAGCAGTTCTTC
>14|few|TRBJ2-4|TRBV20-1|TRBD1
CSARDYRGENIQYF
TGCAGTGCTAGAGATTACAGGGGAGAAAACATTCAGTACTTC
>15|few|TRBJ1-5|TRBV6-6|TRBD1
CASSYWTGFGQPQHF
TGTGCCAGCAGTTACTGGACAGGGTTCGGGCAGCCCCAGCATTTT
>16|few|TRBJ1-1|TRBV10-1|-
CASSQRCEGLNTEAFF
TGCGCCAGCAGCCAGCGGTGCGAGGGATTGAACACTGAAGCTTTCTTT
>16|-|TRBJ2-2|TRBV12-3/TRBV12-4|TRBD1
CASSARQGVGTGELFF
TGTGCCAGCAGTGCAAGACAGGGGGTCGGAACCGGGGAGCTGTTTTTT
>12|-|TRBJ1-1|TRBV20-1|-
CSARDSGTQAFF
TGCAGTGCTAGAGATAGTGGAACTCAAGCTTTCTTT
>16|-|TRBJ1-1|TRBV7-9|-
CASSPLRSGWFTEAFF
TGTGCCAGCAGCCCACTACGCTCTGGGTGGTTCACTGAAGCTTTCTTT
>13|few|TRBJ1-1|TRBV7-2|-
CASSLVTVSEAFF
TGTGCCAGCAGCTTAGTGACAGTCTCTGAAGCTTTCTTT
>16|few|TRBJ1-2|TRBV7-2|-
CASSLSGTDYYYGYTF
TGTGCCAGCAGCTTAAGCGGGACGGATTATTACTATGGCTACACCTTC
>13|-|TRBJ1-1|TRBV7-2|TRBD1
CASSGQGFTEAFF
TGTGCCAGCAGCGGACAGGGTTTCACTGAAGCTTTCTTT
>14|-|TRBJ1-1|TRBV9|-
CASSGRWGNTEAFF
TGTGCCAGCAGCGGTAGGTGGGGGAACACTGAAGCTTTCTTT
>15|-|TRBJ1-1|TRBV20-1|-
CSAPRRGIGDTEAFF
TGCAGTGCTCCACGTCGGGGGATAGGCGACACTGAAGCTTTCTTT
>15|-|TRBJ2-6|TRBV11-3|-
CASSPGGTGANVLTF
TGTGCCAGCAGCCCAGGTGGCACTGGGGCCAACGTCCTGACTTTC
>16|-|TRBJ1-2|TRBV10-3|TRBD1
CATSFPPGGMTDGYTF
TGTGCCACATCATTCCCGCCAGGGGGCATGACCGATGGCTACACCTTC
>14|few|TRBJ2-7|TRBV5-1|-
CASSLGESSYEQYF
TGCGCCAGCAGCTTGGGGGAGAGCTCCTACGAGCAGTACTTC
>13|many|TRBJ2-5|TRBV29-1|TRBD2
CSVDAGDEETQYF
TGCAGCGTTGATGCGGGGGACGAGGAGACCCAGTACTTC
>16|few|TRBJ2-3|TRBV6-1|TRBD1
CASSRLDRRSTDTQYF
TGTGCCAGCAGCCGCCTGGACAGGAGAAGCACAGATACGCAGTATTTT
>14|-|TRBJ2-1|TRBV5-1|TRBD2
CASSSRTSYNEQFF
TGCGCCAGCAGCTCTCGGACTAGTTACAATGAGCAGTTCTTC
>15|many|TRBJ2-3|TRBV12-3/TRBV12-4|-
CASRSNLGEVDTQYF
TGTGCCAGCAGATCGAACCTCGGGGAGGTGGATACGCAGTATTTT
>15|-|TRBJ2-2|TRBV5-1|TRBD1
CASSPGQANTGELFF
TGCGCCAGCAGCCCGGGACAGGCGAACACCGGGGAGCTGTTTTTT
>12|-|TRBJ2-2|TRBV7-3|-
CASQQGTGELFF
TGTGCCAGTCAACAGGGAACCGGGGAGCTGTTTTTT